These 32 T cell receptor beta chains originate from one sample sequenced in a study of STAT3 mutations in large granular lymphocyte leukemia. General study points: At least one immunodominant TCR beta clonotype appeared in every T-cell large granular lymphocyte leukemia patient.

The repertoire was sequenced with immunoSEQ multiplex PCR; TCRdb's copy has only in-frame clones and lacks some. The data hold roughly 35,000 clones, with around nine tenths observed a single time. Their antigen targets remain unknown. Material for sequencing was PBMCs. The receptors here all came from a human donor with T large granular lymphocyte leukemia. Some clones in this sample may be carry-over from other donors' samples.

This chain joins TRBV11-2 and TRBJ1-5; TRBD1 is a possible D gene (5 bases). Germline V gene data show CDR1 as SGHAT and CDR2 as FQNNGV. The CDR3 consists of 15 residues. With 3 bases removed from V and 5 bases from J, the gap between germline ends came to 14 bases. The CDR3 nucleotides are TGTGCCAGCAGCTTCAACGGGGCCTATGATCAGCCCCAGCATTTT. This codes for CASSFNGAYDQPQHF.

The rearrangement uses TRBV5-1 and TRBJ1-1, with 7 bases identical to TRBD1. V lost 1 base to trimming and J lost 11 bases; unmatched junction nucleotides: 8. The V gene's germline CDR1 is SGHRS and CDR2 YFSETQ. The CDR3 covers 13 residues. As DNA, the CDR3 is TGCGCCAGCAGCTTGAAGGGGGCGGTTAGCGCTTTCTTT. This codes for CASSLKGAVSAFF. Full variable domain (outside the CDR3, taken from reference TRBV5-1 and TRBJ1-1): KAGVTQTPRYLIKTRGQQVTLSCSPISGHRSVSWYQQTPGQGLQFLFEYFSETQRNKGNFPGRFSGRQFSNSRSEMNVSTLELGDSALYLCASSLKGAVSAFFGQGTRLTVV.

J is TRBJ1-2 and V is TRBV10-3; D remains ambiguous. The germline gives CDR1 ENHRY, CDR2 SYGVKD. This CDR3 is 12 amino acids long. The ends were cut back, 11 bases at V and 4 bases at J, with 14 bases in the middle. The chain's CDR3 is CASTDGSYGYTF. CDR3 in DNA: TGTGCCTCCACGGACGGCTCCTATGGCTACACCTTC.

The gene calls are TRBV2 and TRBJ2-5; TRBD1 is a possible D gene (6 bases). Germline lookup yields CDR1 SNHLY and CDR2 FYNNEI. Trimming removed 6 bases from V and 5 bases from J, with 13 bases in between. The CDR3 totals 13 residues. CDR3 DNA sequence: TGTGCCAGCAGGGGGCAGGGGTGGGAGACCCAGTACTTC. Translated, it gives CASRGQGWETQYF.

This sequence joins TRBV6-6 and TRBJ1-2; perhaps TRBD1 as D (5 bases). V gave up 0 bases and J gave up 10 bases, with 6 bases separating them. CDR3 length: 11 residues. CDR1 is MNHNY, CDR2 SVGAGI, per germline (reference sequence). The CDR3 coding sequence is TGTGCCAGCAGTTACTCGGGGGTCTACACCTTC. Its translation is CASSYSGVYTF.

This clone was counted a few times. In DNA, the CDR3 is TGTGCCAGCAGTACGGGTCTAGGGGCCGGAGAGACCCAGTACTTC. Translation: CASSTGLGAGETQYF. The rearrangement links TRBV6-5 to TRBJ2-5; D might be TRBD1 (5 bases). The length of the CDR3 is 15 residues. The V gene lost 5 bases and the J gene lost 4 bases, with 17 bases spanning the gap. Per germline, CDR1 MNHEY and CDR2 SVGAGI.

CDR3 protein: CASSPRGPYGYTF. As DNA, the CDR3 is TGTGCCAGCAGCCCGAGGGGTCCTTATGGCTACACCTTC. The V and J genes are TRBV5-8 and TRBJ1-2; D is perhaps TRBD1 (5 bases). The V gene lost 4 bases and the J gene lost 5 bases, with 12 bases spanning the gap. This CDR3 contains 13 residues. CDR1 is SGHTS and CDR2 is YDEGEE in the germline V gene.

The chain recombines TRBV15 with TRBJ1-5; D is possibly TRBD1 (5 bases). Trimming shortened V by 4 bases and J by 7 bases, and 14 bases separated the two germline ends. Germline CDR1 is LNHNV and CDR2 is YYDKDF (reference sequence). The CDR3 covers 14 residues. CDR3 in amino acids: CATSIAGGGQPQHF. The CDR3, as DNA: TGTGCCACCAGCATAGCGGGCGGGGGACAGCCCCAGCATTTT.

The V gene is TRBV19, the J gene TRBJ2-7; no clear D gene. Germline V gene sequence: CDR1 LNHDA, CDR2 SQIVND (reference sequence). This CDR3 has 13 residues. The V and J ends lost 3 bases and 1 base respectively, with 7 bases between them. DNA for the CDR3: TGTGCCAGTAGTATTAGGGAATCCTACGAGCAGTACTTC. The encoded protein is CASSIRESYEQYF.

This clone has only one observation. The rearrangement joins TRBV18 to TRBJ2-2; TRBD1 aligns across 9 bases. CDR3 length: 15 residues. The V gene's germline CDR1 is KGHSH and CDR2 LQKENI. V shed 2 bases, J shed 3 bases, and the junction held 1 base outside the gene matches. CDR3: CASSPGQGYTGELFF. The DNA for the CDR3 is TGTGCCAGCTCACCAGGACAGGGGTACACCGGGGAGCTGTTTTTT.

The chain has TRBV6-6 and TRBJ1-5; D perhaps matches TRBD1 (5 bases). Germline CDR1 reads MNHNY; CDR2 reads SVGAGI (reference sequence). This CDR3 comprises 14 residues. Trimming cost V 7 bases and J 3 bases, with 13 bases left between them. DNA for the CDR3: TGTGCCAGCATTCCCGACAGCCTCAATCAGCCCCAGCATTTT. Protein product: CASIPDSLNQPQHF.

The genes are TRBV7-7 and TRBJ2-3; TRBD2 matches at 15 bases. Germline V gene lookup returns CDR1 SSHAT and CDR2 FNYEAQ (reference sequence). The CDR3 loop spans 16 amino acids. Trimming removed 4 bases from V and 3 bases from J; junction bases left unmatched: 2. For the CDR3, the DNA is TGTGCCAGCAGCTCGGGACTAGCGGGGGGTACAGATACGCAGTATTTT. Translating gives CASSSGLAGGTDTQYF.

The chain has TRBV30 and TRBJ2-3, with D unclear. The germline V and J ends were trimmed by 1 base and 3 bases, with 2 bases remaining between them. This CDR3 has 11 amino acids. CDR1 and CDR2 from the germline V gene are GTSNPN and SVGIG (reference sequence). CDR3 protein: CAWSDTDTQYF. Here the CDR3 DNA reads TGTGCCTGGAGTGATACAGATACGCAGTATTTT.

This chain connects TRBV27 to TRBJ2-6; 7 bases match TRBD2. This CDR3 is built from 13 residues. Germline CDR1 MNHEY, CDR2 SMNVEV (reference sequence). The ends lost 2 bases at V and 14 bases at J; junction bases unmatched: 6. CDR3 sequence: CASSLRWGGILTF. The DNA of the CDR3 is TGTGCCAGCAGTTTACGGTGGGGGGGGATCCTGACTTTC.

This clone was recorded only once. V usage is TRBV5-4 and J usage is TRBJ2-5; D is unclear. The CDR3 loop spans 14 amino acids. CDR1 and CDR2 from the germline V gene are SGHNT and YYREEE (reference sequence). Trimming removed 0 bases at V and 1 base at J, with 7 bases between. CDR3 loop: CASSLAGPQETQYF. The CDR3 DNA sequence: TGTGCCAGCAGCTTGGCTGGCCCCCAAGAGACCCAGTACTTC.

This chain joins TRBV2 and TRBJ1-4; D is unclear. The germline V gene has CDR1 SNHLY and CDR2 FYNNEI. V was shortened by 5 bases and J by 0 bases, with 1 base between the two germline ends. The CDR3 has 12 residues. The chain's CDR3 is CASSPTNEKLFF. CDR3 sequence (DNA): TGTGCCAGCAGTCCAACTAATGAAAAACTGTTTTTT.

This clone was counted a single time. The genes are TRBV18 and TRBJ2-3, with a possible D match to TRBD1 (6 bases). The CDR3 extends over 17 amino acids. Between the trimmed V and J ends, which lost 3 bases and 2 bases, there was a span of 18 bases. Germline V CDR1 and CDR2: KGHSH, LQKENI. Here the CDR3 DNA reads TGTGCCAGCTCACCCTTCCCTCCAGGGGCGGTCACAGATACGCAGTATTTT. This encodes CASSPFPPGAVTDTQYF. Full variable domain (remainder filled in from reference TRBV18 and TRBJ2-3): NAGVMQNPRHLVRRRGQEARLRCSPMKGHSHVYWYRQLPEEGLKFMVYLQKENIIDESGMPKERFSAEFPKEGPSILRIQQVVRGDSAAYFCASSPFPPGAVTDTQYFGPGTRLTVL.

This clone came up once. The chain links TRBV29-1 to TRBJ1-1; D may be TRBD1 (5 bases). The V gene's germline CDR1 is SQVTM and CDR2 ANQGSEA. The CDR3 is 11 residues long. Deletions cut 5 bases from V and 10 bases from J, with 14 bases between. CDR3 protein: CSVRGRGTAFF. The CDR3 coding sequence is TGCAGCGTTCGGGGGAGGGGAACAGCTTTCTTT. The whole variable domain, remainder taken from reference TRBV29-1 and TRBJ1-1, is SAVISQKPSRDICQRGTSLTIQCQVDSQVTMMFWYRQQPGQSLTLIATANQGSEATYESGFVIDKFPISRPNLTFSTLTVSNMSPEDSSIYLCSVRGRGTAFFGQGTRLTVV.

The chain joins TRBV18 to TRBJ1-1; 9 bases agree with TRBD1. The V segment lost 1 base and the J segment 5 bases; nucleotides outside the gene matches: 11. CDR3 length: 17 residues. Germline V gene lookup returns CDR1 KGHSH and CDR2 LQKENI. CDR3 sequence (DNA): TGTGCCAGCTCACCACAAAATACACAGGGGGCTCGGACTGAAGCTTTCTTT. Amino acid sequence: CASSPQNTQGARTEAFF.

This sequence joins TRBV11-3 and TRBJ2-1; D unresolved. The ends were cut back, 3 bases at V and 3 bases at J, with 9 bases in the middle. The CDR3 spans 14 residues. The germline V gene has CDR1 SGHNT and CDR2 YENEEA. This CDR3 is CASSLGQDYNEQFF. CDR3 nucleotides: TGTGCCAGCAGCTTGGGTCAGGACTACAATGAGCAGTTCTTC.

V usage is TRBV19 and J usage is TRBJ2-2; the D gene is possibly TRBD2 (6 bases). V was clipped by 7 bases and J by 0 bases, with 12 bases between them. This CDR3 has 15 amino acids. Germline V gene data show CDR1 as LNHDA and CDR2 as SQIVND (reference sequence). CDR3 loop: CASTPWGANTGELFF. The CDR3 DNA follows: TGTGCCAGTACGCCGTGGGGGGCGAACACCGGGGAGCTGTTTTTT.

The V call is TRBV6-1, the J call TRBJ1-1; D perhaps matches TRBD1 (5 bases). The CDR3 runs to 14 residues. The germline V gene has CDR1 MNHNS and CDR2 SASEGT. Trimming left V 7 bases short and J 0 bases short, with 12 bases between. CDR3 sequence reads: CASNRGIMNTEAFF. In DNA form, the CDR3 reads TGTGCCAGCAACCGGGGGATCATGAACACTGAAGCTTTCTTT.

This rearrangement joins TRBV18 to TRBJ2-2, with TRBD1 matching over 7 bases. Trimming took 5 bases from V and 1 from J; bases not matched to a gene: 4. The CDR3 runs 15 residues. The germline V gene has CDR1 KGHSH and CDR2 LQKENI. Here the CDR3 DNA reads TGTGCCAGCTCATCGGGACAGCAGAACACCGGGGAGCTGTTTTTT. Its translation: CASSSGQQNTGELFF. Looking up the rest from reference TRBV18 and TRBJ2-2 gives the full variable domain: NAGVMQNPRHLVRRRGQEARLRCSPMKGHSHVYWYRQLPEEGLKFMVYLQKENIIDESGMPKERFSAEFPKEGPSILRIQQVVRGDSAAYFCASSSGQQNTGELFFGEGSRLTVL.

The chain has TRBV18 and TRBJ2-7; D is possibly TRBD2 (7 bases). CDR3 length equals 16 residues. The V gene lost 2 bases and the J gene lost 0 bases, with 14 bases spanning the gap. Germline CDR1 and CDR2: KGHSH and LQKENI. The CDR3 protein is CASSPRGGGHSYEQYF. As DNA, the CDR3 is TGTGCCAGCTCACCAAGGGGGGGCGGGCACTCCTACGAGCAGTACTTC.

This clone was found once. The V gene is TRBV7-2, the J gene TRBJ2-7, with TRBD1 as a possible D gene (5 bases). Trimming shortened V by 0 bases and J by 7 bases, and 10 bases separated the two germline ends. The CDR3 runs 13 residues. CDR1 and CDR2 (germline): SGHTA, FQGNSA. CDR3: CASSLAGVGEQYF. The CDR3 DNA follows: TGTGCCAGCAGCTTAGCAGGGGTTGGGGAGCAGTACTTC.

The chain joins TRBV6-6 to TRBJ1-5, with 8 bases that match TRBD1. The germline V gene encodes CDR1 MNHNY and CDR2 SVGAGI (reference sequence). The length of the CDR3 is 13 residues. V gave up 5 bases and J gave up 5 bases; unmatched junction bases: 2. The CDR3 protein is CASSVTGDQPQHF. The CDR3 DNA reads as TGTGCCAGCAGTGTGACAGGGGATCAGCCCCAGCATTTT.

V usage is TRBV6-6 and J usage is TRBJ2-7; D ambiguous. The CDR3 covers 15 residues. V gave up 6 bases and J gave up 2 bases, with 17 bases separating them. Germline CDR1 is MNHNY and CDR2 is SVGAGI (reference sequence). Here the CDR3 reads CASSRPDRATYEQYF. The CDR3 DNA reads TGTGCCAGCAGCCGCCCGGACCGCGCTACCTACGAGCAGTACTTC.

The chain recombines TRBV11-3 with TRBJ2-5; 7 bases map to TRBD1. Germline CDR1 reads SGHNT; CDR2 reads YENEEA. The CDR3 has 13 residues. V shed 5 bases and J 5 bases; nucleotides not matched to a gene: 5. CDR3 sequence: CASSKTGVETQYF. The CDR3 region has the DNA TGTGCCAGCAGCAAAACAGGGGTCGAGACCCAGTACTTC.

This sequence joins TRBV7-9 and TRBJ2-7, with D maybe TRBD2 (5 bases). Between the trimmed V and J ends, which lost 5 bases and 3 bases, there was a span of 11 bases. CDR1 is SEHNR, CDR2 FQNEAQ, per germline (reference sequence). This CDR3 spans 13 amino acids. CDR3: CASSGELDYEQYF. In nucleotides, the CDR3 is TGTGCCAGCAGCGGGGAACTAGACTACGAGCAGTACTTC.

This chain links TRBV5-6 with TRBJ2-3; 8 positions match TRBD2. After removal of 0 bases from V and 1 base from J, the junction contained 4 bases not matched to a gene. There are 16 residues in the CDR3. Germline V CDR1 and CDR2: SGHDT, YYEEEE. Here the CDR3 reads CASSLVPTSGTDTQYF. As DNA, the CDR3 is TGTGCCAGCAGCTTGGTTCCGACTAGCGGCACAGATACGCAGTATTTT.

The V gene is TRBV5-5, the J gene TRBJ1-2; D is ambiguous. Germline V CDR1 and CDR2: SGHKS, YYEKEE (reference sequence). CDR3 length: 13 residues. V was trimmed by 0 bases and J by 8 bases, leaving 11 bases between them. Here the CDR3 DNA reads TGTGCCAGCAGCTTGGACCCGGGTGGGGGCTACACCTTC. It is translated as CASSLDPGGGYTF.

The rearrangement uses TRBV11-2 and TRBJ1-1; no clear D gene. V was pared by 3 bases and J by 11 bases, with 19 bases between. The CDR3 contains 14 residues. The germline gives CDR1 SGHAT, CDR2 FQNNGV. The CDR3: CASSFPPPVLEAFF. The DNA of the CDR3 is TGTGCCAGCAGCTTCCCGCCGCCTGTTTTAGAGGCTTTCTTT.